These T cell receptor beta chains were read from a single sample in a study of blood T cell repertoires in COVID-19. Profiling relied on immunoSEQ multiplex PCR, and the TCRdb table lists in-frame clones only, not all of them. Among around 400,000 clones, approximately 87% were seen once, and the ten largest hold 8% to 13%. The sample consisted of peripheral blood. The receptor set was obtained from a woman aged 25-40 years with COVID-19, enrolled during active disease. The CDR3 runs from the conserved cysteine through the conserved F or W. Fields, in order: J gene, V gene, clone size, D gene, CDR3 protein, CDR3 DNA. The D gene is left open where the match is weak. Some rows mark clone size as missing; the rest say once, few, many or name a class of expanded clone.

J: TRBJ2-7; V: TRBV2; size: -; D: -; CDR3: CASSFHLEQYF; DNA: TGTGCCAGCAGTTTCCACTTAGAGCAGTACTTC
J: TRBJ2-1; V: TRBV18; size: -; D: -; CDR3: CASSPPGHSYNEQFF; DNA: TGTGCCAGCTCACCACCGGGACACTCCTACAATGAGCAGTTCTTC
J: TRBJ1-2; V: TRBV28; size: -; D: -; CDR3: CASRLLGSGKYGYTF; DNA: TGTGCCAGCAGGCTTTTAGGGTCGGGAAAATATGGCTACACCTTC
J: TRBJ2-1; V: TRBV30; size: -; D: TRBD2; CDR3: CAWIGTSENNEQFF; DNA: TGTGCCTGGATAGGGACTAGCGAGAACAATGAGCAGTTCTTC
J: TRBJ2-2; V: TRBV7-2; size: -; D: -; CDR3: CASSLVWQKNTGELFF; DNA: TGTGCCAGCAGCTTAGTATGGCAGAAGAACACCGGGGAGCTGTTTTTT
J: TRBJ1-5; V: TRBV18; size: -; D: TRBD1; CDR3: CASSLGQGGERPQHF; DNA: TGTGCCAGCTCCTTGGGACAGGGTGGCGAGCGGCCCCAGCATTTT
J: TRBJ1-6; V: TRBV10-3; size: once; D: -; CDR3: CAISESAGVAPLHF; DNA: TGTGCCATCAGTGAGTCGGCAGGGGTAGCACCCCTCCACTTT
J: TRBJ2-7; V: TRBV19; size: -; D: TRBD1; CDR3: CASSPGTGIGSQYF; DNA: TGTGCCAGTAGCCCCGGGACAGGGATCGGGAGTCAGTACTTC
J: TRBJ2-7; V: TRBV7-2; size: -; D: TRBD2; CDR3: CASSLALLADQYF; DNA: TGTGCCAGCAGCTTAGCGCTGCTAGCGGACCAGTACTTC
J: TRBJ2-7; V: TRBV28; size: once; D: -; CDR3: CASSLFSYEQYF; DNA: TGTGCCAGCAGCCTATTCTCCTACGAGCAGTACTTC
J: TRBJ1-6; V: TRBV7-8; size: -; D: TRBD1; CDR3: CASRSEQGVPSYNSPLHF; DNA: TGTGCCAGCAGATCGGAACAGGGGGTTCCCTCCTATAATTCACCCCTCCACTTT
J: TRBJ2-1; V: TRBV5-1; size: -; D: -; CDR3: CASSGLPESEQFF; DNA: TGCGCCAGCAGCGGCCTCCCGGAGTCTGAGCAGTTCTTC
J: TRBJ1-5; V: TRBV6-5; size: -; D: -; CDR3: CASSYSFQNNQPQHF; DNA: TGTGCCAGCAGTTACTCTTTCCAGAACAATCAGCCCCAGCATTTT
J: TRBJ2-2; V: TRBV18; size: -; D: -; CDR3: CASSPWGGGQRNTGELFF; DNA: TGTGCCAGCTCACCGTGGGGGGGCGGACAGAGGAACACCGGGGAGCTGTTTTTT